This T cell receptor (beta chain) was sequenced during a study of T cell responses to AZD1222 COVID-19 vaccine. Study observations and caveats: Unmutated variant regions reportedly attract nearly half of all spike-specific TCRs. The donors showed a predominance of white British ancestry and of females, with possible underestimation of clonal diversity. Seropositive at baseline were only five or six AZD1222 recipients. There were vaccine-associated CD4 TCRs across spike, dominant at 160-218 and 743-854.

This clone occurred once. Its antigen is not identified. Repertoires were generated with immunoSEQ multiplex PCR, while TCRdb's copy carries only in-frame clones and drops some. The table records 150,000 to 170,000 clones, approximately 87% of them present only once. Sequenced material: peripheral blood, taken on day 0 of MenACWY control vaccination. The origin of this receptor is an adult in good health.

Written as DNA, the CDR3 is TGTGCCAGCCGGGACACCTTAAATCAGCCCCAGCATTTT. This codes for CASRDTLNQPQHF. V usage is TRBV2 and J usage is TRBJ1-5; D is possibly TRBD1 (6 bases). The CDR3 sequence is 13 residues long. Looked up from germline, CDR1 is SNHLY and CDR2 is FYNNEI. V lost 8 bases, J lost 4 bases, and 12 bases lay in between.